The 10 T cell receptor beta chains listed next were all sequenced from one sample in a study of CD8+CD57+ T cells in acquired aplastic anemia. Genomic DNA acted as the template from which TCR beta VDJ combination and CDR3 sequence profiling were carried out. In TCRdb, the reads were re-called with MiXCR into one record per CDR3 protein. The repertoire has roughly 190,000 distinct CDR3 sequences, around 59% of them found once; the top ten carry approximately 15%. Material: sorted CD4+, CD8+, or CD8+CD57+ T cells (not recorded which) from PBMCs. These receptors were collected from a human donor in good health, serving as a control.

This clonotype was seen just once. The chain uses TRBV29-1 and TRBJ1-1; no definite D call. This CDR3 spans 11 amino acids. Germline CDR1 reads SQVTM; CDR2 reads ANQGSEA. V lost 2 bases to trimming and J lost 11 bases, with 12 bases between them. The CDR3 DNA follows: TGCAGCGTTGAATTGGCGGGGAGGGCTTTCTTT. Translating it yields CSVELAGRAFF.

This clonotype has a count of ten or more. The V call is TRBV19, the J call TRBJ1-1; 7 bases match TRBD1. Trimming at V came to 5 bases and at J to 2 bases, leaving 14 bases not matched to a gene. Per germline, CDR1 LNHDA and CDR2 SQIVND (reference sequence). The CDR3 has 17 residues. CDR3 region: CASSRRSRTGANTEAFF. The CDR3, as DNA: TGTGCCAGTAGTCGACGCTCCCGGACAGGAGCCAACACTGAAGCTTTCTTT.

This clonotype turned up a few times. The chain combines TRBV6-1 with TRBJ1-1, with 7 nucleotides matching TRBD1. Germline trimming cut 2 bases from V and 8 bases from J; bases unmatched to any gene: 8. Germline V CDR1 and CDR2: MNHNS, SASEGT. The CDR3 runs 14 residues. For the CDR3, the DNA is TGTGCCAGCAGTGAATCGGGGGAACAGGGGGAAGCTTTCTTT. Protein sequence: CASSESGEQGEAFF.

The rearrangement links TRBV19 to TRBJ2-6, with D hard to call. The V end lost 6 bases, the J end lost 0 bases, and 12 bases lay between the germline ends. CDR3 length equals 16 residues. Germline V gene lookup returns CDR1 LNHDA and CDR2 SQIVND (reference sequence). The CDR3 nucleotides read TGTGCCAGTAGCCTAGGGTACGTCTCTGGGGCCAACGTCCTGACTTTC. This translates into CASSLGYVSGANVLTF.

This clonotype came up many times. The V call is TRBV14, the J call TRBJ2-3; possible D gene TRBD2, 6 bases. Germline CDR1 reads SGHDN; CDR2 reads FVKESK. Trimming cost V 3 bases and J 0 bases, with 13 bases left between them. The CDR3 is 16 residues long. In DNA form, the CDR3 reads TGTGCCAGCAGCCAGTGGGTAGCGGCTAGCACAGATACGCAGTATTTT. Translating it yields CASSQWVAASTDTQYF.

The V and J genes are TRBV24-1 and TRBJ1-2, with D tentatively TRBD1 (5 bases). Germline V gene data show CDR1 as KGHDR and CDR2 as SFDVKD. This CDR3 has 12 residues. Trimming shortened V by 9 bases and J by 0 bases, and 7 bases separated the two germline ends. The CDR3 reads CATRDSNYGYTF. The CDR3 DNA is TGTGCCACCCGGGACTCTAACTATGGCTACACCTTC.

The CDR3 nucleotides read TGCGCCAGCGGCTATCAGGGGGGTTCCACTGAAGCTTTCTTT. This encodes CASGYQGGSTEAFF. The rearrangement uses TRBV5-1 and TRBJ1-1; 7 bases fit TRBD1. Germline values: CDR1 SGHRS, CDR2 YFSETQ. The CDR3 runs 14 residues. V was pared by 7 bases and J by 4 bases, with 10 bases of the junction left unmatched.

The CDR3 region has the DNA TGTGCCAGCAGCGTTTCGGGGACAACCCAAGAGACCCAGTACTTC. Residues: CASSVSGTTQETQYF. The chain joins TRBV9 to TRBJ2-5; TRBD1 might be the D (6 bases). This CDR3 has 15 residues. V shed 2 bases and J shed 1 base, with 12 bases lying between them. Looked up from germline, CDR1 is SGDLS and CDR2 is YYNGEE.

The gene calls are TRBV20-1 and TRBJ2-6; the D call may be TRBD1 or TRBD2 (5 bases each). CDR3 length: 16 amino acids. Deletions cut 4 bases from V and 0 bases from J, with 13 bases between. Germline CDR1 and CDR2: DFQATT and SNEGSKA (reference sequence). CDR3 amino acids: CSATTGRPSGANVLTF. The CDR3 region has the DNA TGCAGTGCTACGACGGGACGGCCCTCTGGGGCCAACGTCCTGACTTTC.

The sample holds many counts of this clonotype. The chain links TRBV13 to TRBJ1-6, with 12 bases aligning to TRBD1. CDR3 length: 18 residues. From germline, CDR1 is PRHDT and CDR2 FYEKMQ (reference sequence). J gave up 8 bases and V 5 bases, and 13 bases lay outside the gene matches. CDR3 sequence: CASSPVPRGTGGDSPLHF. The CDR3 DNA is TGTGCCAGCAGCCCGGTCCCCCGCGGGACAGGGGGCGATTCACCCCTCCACTTT.